This entry is about one T cell receptor (beta chain). The target antigen is unknown. The repertoire was sequenced with immunoSEQ multiplex PCR; TCRdb's copy has only in-frame clones and lacks some. The sample consists of about 58,000 clones, 89% of them appearing once. CDR3 length equals 15 residues. V was pared by 0 bases and J by 0 bases, with 6 bases between. Healthy donors had no documented immune events, such as infections, while sampled. The data are from a study of identifying expanded T cells in peripheral blood. Findings and limits, study-wide: Technical replicates showed roughly 1.2 changed clones; about 2 weeks roughly 15; four weeks 19. Across healthy donors, higher total template counts meant significantly greater roughly 2-week count variance.

Material: blood. V and J are TRBV5-3 and TRBJ2-2, with a tentative D call TRBD1 (5 bases). TRBV5-3 is annotated as an ORF whose role is uncertain. The TCR was taken from a person aged 18 to 75 in good health. Here the CDR3 reads CARSLGGANTGELFF. The CDR3 region has the DNA TGTGCCAGAAGCTTGGGGGGCGCGAACACCGGGGAGCTGTTTTTT.